Listed below are T cell receptor beta chains from one sample, sequenced in a study of T cell responses to AZD1222 COVID-19 vaccine. Produced via immunoSEQ multiplex PCR; TCRdb's table is partial and in-frame only. The repertoire has 100,000 to 150,000 clones, around 87% of them found once; the top ten carry around 9.3%. The starting material was peripheral blood, obtained on day 0 of AZD1222 vaccination. Every receptor here comes from an adult in good health. The CDR3 runs from the conserved cysteine through the conserved F or W. The order of the fields is CDR3 DNA, CDR3 protein, V gene, D gene, clone size, J gene. A D gene is named only where the DNA matches it firmly. Size tells how often a clone was seen (once, few, many) or the class of an expanded clone, and some rows leave it out.

DNA: TGTGCCAGCAGCCAAAATACCATGGCGGGAGAGACCCAGTACTTC; CDR3: CASSQNTMAGETQYF; V: TRBV3-1/TRBV3-2; D: -; size: once; J: TRBJ2-5
DNA: TGTGCCAGAAGCTCTGGGACTAGCGGGAGGGAAAATGAGCAGTTCTTC; CDR3: CARSSGTSGRENEQFF; V: TRBV5-3; D: TRBD2; size: -; J: TRBJ2-1
DNA: TGTGCCAGCAGCTTCACAGGGGGCACTGAAGCTTTCTTT; CDR3: CASSFTGGTEAFF; V: TRBV6-5; D: TRBD1; size: once; J: TRBJ1-1
DNA: TGTGCCAGCAGTGAGGGGGTAGTCAACACTGAAGCTTTCTTT; CDR3: CASSEGVVNTEAFF; V: TRBV6-1; D: -; size: once; J: TRBJ1-1
DNA: TGCGCCAGCAGCTCCACACGCGGAGGACGGAGGGCAGATACGCAGTATTTT; CDR3: CASSSTRGGRRADTQYF; V: TRBV5-1; D: -; size: -; J: TRBJ2-3
DNA: TGCACCAGCAGCTCCGGGACTAGCGGGATACTCGGCACAGATACGCAGTATTTT; CDR3: CTSSSGTSGILGTDTQYF; V: TRBV1; D: -; size: -; J: TRBJ2-3
DNA: TGTGCCAGCAGCCCAATTCAACACAATGAGCAGTTCTTC; CDR3: CASSPIQHNEQFF; V: TRBV6-2/TRBV6-3; D: -; size: -; J: TRBJ2-1
DNA: TGCGCCAGCAGCGAGGGGACAGGGGCGTCCTACGAGCAGTACTTC; CDR3: CASSEGTGASYEQYF; V: TRBV10-1; D: TRBD1; size: few; J: TRBJ2-7
DNA: TGTGCCAGCAGCTACACGGGGACAGGGGGGCCGGGCATTCAGTACTTC; CDR3: CASSYTGTGGPGIQYF; V: TRBV5-4; D: TRBD1; size: once; J: TRBJ2-4
DNA: TGTGCCAGCAGCCACGGGGAGTACACCGGGGAGCTGTTTTTT; CDR3: CASSHGEYTGELFF; V: TRBV6-4; D: -; size: -; J: TRBJ2-2
DNA: TGTGCCAGCAGCTTAGGGGGGGCTGAGGGCTACACCTTC; CDR3: CASSLGGAEGYTF; V: TRBV7-9; D: -; size: -; J: TRBJ1-2
DNA: TGTGCCAGCAGCTTAGCAGGTGGCAATGAGCAGTTCTTC; CDR3: CASSLAGGNEQFF; V: TRBV13; D: -; size: -; J: TRBJ2-1
DNA: TGTGCCAGCACTAGACAGATGCAAGAGACCCAGTACTTC; CDR3: CASTRQMQETQYF; V: TRBV2; D: -; size: once; J: TRBJ2-5
DNA: TGTGCCAGCAGCCTTACGCTCGGAGATACGCAGTATTTT; CDR3: CASSLTLGDTQYF; V: TRBV7-9; D: -; size: -; J: TRBJ2-3
DNA: TGTGCCAGCAGTTTATCTGCCACCCGCTCCTACAATGAGCAGTTCTTC; CDR3: CASSLSATRSYNEQFF; V: TRBV27; D: -; size: -; J: TRBJ2-1
DNA: TGTGCCACCAGCGCAAGACAGGGGGGGTGGGAGCAGTACTTC; CDR3: CATSARQGGWEQYF; V: TRBV15; D: TRBD1; size: -; J: TRBJ2-7
DNA: TGCGCCAGCAGCTTGCGCTGGGGAATGAACACTGAAGCTTTCTTT; CDR3: CASSLRWGMNTEAFF; V: TRBV5-1; D: -; size: -; J: TRBJ1-1
DNA: TGTGCCTGGAGTGTATCCTACGAGCAGTACTTC; CDR3: CAWSVSYEQYF; V: TRBV30; D: -; size: -; J: TRBJ2-7
DNA: TGCGCCAGCAGCCGGGACAGTAATCAGCCCCAGCATTTT; CDR3: CASSRDSNQPQHF; V: TRBV5-1; D: TRBD1; size: -; J: TRBJ1-5
DNA: TGTGCCAGCAGAGCGGGACTAGCGGGGTCTTACGAGCAGTACTTC; CDR3: CASRAGLAGSYEQYF; V: TRBV2; D: TRBD2; size: -; J: TRBJ2-7
DNA: TGCGCCAGCAGTCAATCGGCAGGGAGCACCTACAATGAGCAGTTCTTC; CDR3: CASSQSAGSTYNEQFF; V: TRBV23-1; D: -; size: -; J: TRBJ2-1
DNA: TGCGCCAGCAGACGGGACACGAGCTCCTATAATTCACCCCTCCACTTT; CDR3: CASRRDTSSYNSPLHF; V: TRBV5-1; D: -; size: -; J: TRBJ1-6
DNA: TGCAGTGCTGGTGAAGGGCGCAGTAGCAATCAGCCCCAGCATTTT; CDR3: CSAGEGRSSNQPQHF; V: TRBV20-1; D: -; size: -; J: TRBJ1-5
DNA: TGTGCCAGCAGGGAGGGGGGGCGCGGGTCACCCCTCCACTTT; CDR3: CASREGGRGSPLHF; V: TRBV25-1; D: -; size: once; J: TRBJ1-6
DNA: TGTGCCAGCAGTCGAGGGAACTACGAGCAGTACTTC; CDR3: CASSRGNYEQYF; V: TRBV28; D: -; size: -; J: TRBJ2-7
DNA: TGTGCCAGCAGCTTAGGCCTACTAGGCGAGCAGTACTTC; CDR3: CASSLGLLGEQYF; V: TRBV11-1; D: -; size: -; J: TRBJ2-7
DNA: TGTGCCAGCAGTTTTCACAGGAGCGTCACTGAAGCTTTCTTT; CDR3: CASSFHRSVTEAFF; V: TRBV28; D: -; size: -; J: TRBJ1-1
DNA: TGCAGCGTCCCGACAGGCACTGAAGCTTTCTTT; CDR3: CSVPTGTEAFF; V: TRBV29-1; D: -; size: once; J: TRBJ1-1
DNA: TGTGCCAGCAGCACCACCCCGGGACTTTTCGTTTCCTACGAGCAGTACTTC; CDR3: CASSTTPGLFVSYEQYF; V: TRBV28; D: -; size: many; J: TRBJ2-7
DNA: TGTGCCGGCAAAGCGACCGGGGCCACTGAAGCTTTCTTT; CDR3: CAGKATGATEAFF; V: TRBV6-5; D: -; size: -; J: TRBJ1-1
DNA: TGTGCCAGCAGCTCCTTTCCGGGACAGGGTCAGGAGCAGTACTTC; CDR3: CASSSFPGQGQEQYF; V: TRBV7-9; D: TRBD1; size: -; J: TRBJ2-7
DNA: TGCAGCGTTGTATCAGGGCTGGCCTACGAGCAGTACTTC; CDR3: CSVVSGLAYEQYF; V: TRBV29-1; D: -; size: -; J: TRBJ2-7
DNA: TGCGCCAGCAGCCAAGATATGGCGGCGGGCTCCTACGAGCAGTACTTC; CDR3: CASSQDMAAGSYEQYF; V: TRBV4-1; D: -; size: -; J: TRBJ2-7
DNA: TGTGCCATGGTAACGCCGGGCCCAGATACGCAGTATTTT; CDR3: CAMVTPGPDTQYF; V: TRBV27; D: -; size: -; J: TRBJ2-3
DNA: TGTGCCAGCAGCTTGGGGACCTACTACGCCCAAGATACGCAGTATTTT; CDR3: CASSLGTYYAQDTQYF; V: TRBV5-8; D: -; size: -; J: TRBJ2-3
DNA: TGTGCCACGCAGGGGAACCACGAGCAGTACTTC; CDR3: CATQGNHEQYF; V: TRBV6-5; D: -; size: -; J: TRBJ2-7
DNA: TGTGCCAGCAGTTACAGGGGATCGGGGTCCCAGTACTTC; CDR3: CASSYRGSGSQYF; V: TRBV27; D: TRBD1; size: -; J: TRBJ2-5
DNA: TGTGCCAGCAGTTTAAGTACTAGCGGTGGGGGCGAGCAGTACTTC; CDR3: CASSLSTSGGGEQYF; V: TRBV27; D: TRBD2; size: once; J: TRBJ2-7
DNA: TGTGCCAGCAGTGAAGGCCGAAACACCATATATTTT; CDR3: CASSEGRNTIYF; V: TRBV6-1; D: -; size: -; J: TRBJ1-3
DNA: TGTGCCAGCAGTTTCGCTTCTCTTGAAGCTTTCTTT; CDR3: CASSFASLEAFF; V: TRBV28; D: -; size: few; J: TRBJ1-1
DNA: TGTGCCAGCAGTTTATGGGCGGGAGGGCCTACAAGTGAGCAGTTCTTC; CDR3: CASSLWAGGPTSEQFF; V: TRBV27; D: TRBD2; size: -; J: TRBJ2-1
DNA: TGTGCCTGGAGGCCATTAATCAGGGGGCGAGGGTATGGCTACACCTTC; CDR3: CAWRPLIRGRGYGYTF; V: TRBV30; D: TRBD1; size: -; J: TRBJ1-2
DNA: TGCGCCAGCAGCTTGGATCGACCTGGGGCCAACGTCCTGACTTTC; CDR3: CASSLDRPGANVLTF; V: TRBV5-1; D: -; size: -; J: TRBJ2-6
DNA: TGTGCCAGTAGTCAGCTCGGCGGGGGCCTACAAGAGACCCAGTACTTC; CDR3: CASSQLGGGLQETQYF; V: TRBV19; D: -; size: -; J: TRBJ2-5
DNA: TGCGCCAGCAGAAGGACTAGCGGGGGACAAGAGACCCAGTACTTC; CDR3: CASRRTSGGQETQYF; V: TRBV5-1; D: TRBD2; size: once; J: TRBJ2-5
DNA: TGTGCCAGCAGCTTGGTTGTAGCGGGGGGCACAGATACGCAGTATTTT; CDR3: CASSLVVAGGTDTQYF; V: TRBV5-5; D: TRBD2; size: -; J: TRBJ2-3
DNA: TGTGCCACCAGGACAGGGGGCGCCATTCGAGTCAGAAACACCATATATTTT; CDR3: CATRTGGAIRVRNTIYF; V: TRBV28; D: TRBD1; size: -; J: TRBJ1-3
DNA: TGCGCCAGCAGCCAAGATCCCAGGGGGGTACGGGAGCAGTTCTTC; CDR3: CASSQDPRGVREQFF; V: TRBV4-3; D: -; size: -; J: TRBJ2-1
DNA: TGTGCCAGCAGCTTTAAGTCTGGCTCTGGAAACACCATATATTTT; CDR3: CASSFKSGSGNTIYF; V: TRBV5-6; D: -; size: -; J: TRBJ1-3
DNA: TGTGCCAGCAGTTTGAGGGGGACAGGGGGCGGAAGAGCTTTCTTT; CDR3: CASSLRGTGGGRAFF; V: TRBV27; D: TRBD1; size: -; J: TRBJ1-1
DNA: TGTGCCAGCCGGGGACTAGTAGACACCGGGGAGCTGTTTTTT; CDR3: CASRGLVDTGELFF; V: TRBV7-9; D: TRBD2; size: -; J: TRBJ2-2
DNA: TGCGCCAGCAGCGATCTTTCGGGCACAGATACGCAGTATTTT; CDR3: CASSDLSGTDTQYF; V: TRBV5-1; D: -; size: few; J: TRBJ2-3
DNA: TGCGCCAGCAGCACTAGTTCCGGGAGGGCCAAAGATACGCAGTATTTT; CDR3: CASSTSSGRAKDTQYF; V: TRBV5-1; D: TRBD2; size: -; J: TRBJ2-3
DNA: TGTGCCAGCAGGCCCACTAGCGGGAGGGTATTCGTGACCCAGTACTTC; CDR3: CASRPTSGRVFVTQYF; V: TRBV7-8; D: TRBD2; size: -; J: TRBJ2-5
DNA: TGTGCCAGCAGCACCGCCGGGGGTACAGAGACCCAGTACTTC; CDR3: CASSTAGGTETQYF; V: TRBV2; D: -; size: -; J: TRBJ2-5
DNA: TGTGCCAGCAGCTTGGGGGGACCGGTCTACGAGCAGTACTTC; CDR3: CASSLGGPVYEQYF; V: TRBV5-6; D: -; size: -; J: TRBJ2-7
DNA: TGTGCCAGTAGTGACAGATATAGCAATCAGCCCCAGCATTTT; CDR3: CASSDRYSNQPQHF; V: TRBV19; D: -; size: -; J: TRBJ1-5
DNA: TGTGCCAGCAGTGACCGACAGGGATCCTACGAGCAGTACTTC; CDR3: CASSDRQGSYEQYF; V: TRBV2; D: TRBD1; size: -; J: TRBJ2-7